This T cell receptor (beta chain) was captured by sequencing in a study of T cell changes during pregnancy in multiple sclerosis. Germline trimming cut 6 bases from V and 2 bases from J; bases unmatched to any gene: 6. This CDR3 has 17 amino acids. CDR1 is SEHNR, CDR2 FQNEAQ, per germline (reference sequence). TCRdb keeps only in-frame clones here, not all; method: immunoSEQ multiplex PCR. The sample shows about 23,000 clones, 70% to 90% of them seen only once. The TCR comes from a female donor in good health, enrolled as a control in a pregnancy study. Sequencing used CD4+ T cells from peripheral blood mononuclear cells, obtained in the first trimester of pregnancy. The chain couples TRBV7-9 to TRBJ2-6; 11 bases map to TRBD1. This CDR3 is CASRAGQGAAGANVLTF. Written as DNA, the CDR3 is TGTGCCAGCAGGGCCGGACAGGGGGCTGCTGGGGCCAACGTCCTGACTTTC.